Presented here are 10 T cell receptor beta chains from one specimen sequenced in a study of PD-L1 blockade in urothelial cancer. Clones were sequenced by immunoSEQ multiplex PCR, and TCRdb holds only the in-frame ones, with some missing. The repertoire holds about 83,000 clones, with 87% as singletons. Sequences were derived from PBMCs, sampled around atezolizumab (anti-PD-L1) treatment. These receptor sequences come from a woman between 65 and 79 years old with urothelial cancer.

The chain employs TRBV7-8 and TRBJ2-3, with 8 nucleotides matching TRBD2. The CDR3 extends over 16 amino acids. With V trimmed by 5 bases and J by 2 bases, 9 bases remained unmatched. Germline-derived CDR1 and CDR2 are SGHVS and FQNEAQ. CDR3 amino acids: CASSPGLAGYTDTQYF. CDR3 DNA: TGTGCCAGCAGCCCCGGGTTAGCGGGATACACAGATACGCAGTATTTT.

The chain employs TRBV5-1 and TRBJ1-1; 7 nucleotides line up with TRBD1. The CDR3 extends over 15 amino acids. Germline V gives CDR1 SGHRS, CDR2 YFSETQ. The V gene end was trimmed by 3 bases and the J gene end by 0 bases; junction bases not matched to a gene: 5. CDR3 sequence (DNA): TGCGCCAGCAGCTCATCCGGGACAGTGAACACTGAAGCTTTCTTT. As protein: CASSSSGTVNTEAFF.

This rearrangement joins TRBV9 to TRBJ1-2, with D possibly being TRBD1 (5 bases). V was pared by 4 bases and J by 7 bases, with 14 bases between. Germline values: CDR1 SGDLS, CDR2 YYNGEE. This CDR3 has 13 residues. Here the CDR3 reads CASSLTTGRGYTF. CDR3 DNA: TGTGCCAGCAGCCTTACTACAGGTCGTGGCTACACCTTC.

J is TRBJ1-1 and V is TRBV6-1; 8 bases are shared with TRBD1. With V trimmed by 1 base and J by 0 bases, 13 bases remained unmatched. This CDR3 contains 19 residues. The germline CDR1 and CDR2 sequences are MNHNS and SASEGT. For the CDR3, the DNA is TGTGCCAGCAGTGAAGTTACGCTGACAGGGGCGTTTCTGAACACTGAAGCTTTCTTT. Protein sequence: CASSEVTLTGAFLNTEAFF.

The chain couples TRBV9 to TRBJ2-1; 13 bases fit TRBD2. The CDR3 has 15 amino acids. The V gene end was trimmed by 4 bases and the J gene end by 8 bases; junction bases not matched to a gene: 6. The germline V gene has CDR1 SGDLS and CDR2 YYNGEE. The CDR3 DNA is TGTGCCAGCAGCTCGCGACTAGCGGGAGGAGATGAGCAGTTCTTC. The encoded protein is CASSSRLAGGDEQFF. Filled out from reference TRBV9 and TRBJ2-1, the complete variable domain reads DSGVTQTPKHLITATGQRVTLRCSPRSGDLSVYWYQQSLDQGLQFLIQYYNGEERAKGNILERFSAQQFPDLHSELNLSSLELGDSALYFCASSSRLAGGDEQFFGPGTRLTVL.

This clone has a single count. The chain combines TRBV19 with TRBJ1-5; D may be TRBD1 (6 bases). Looked up from germline, CDR1 is LNHDA and CDR2 is SQIVND (reference sequence). The ends were cut back, 5 bases at V and 1 base at J, with 15 bases in the middle. The CDR3 loop spans 16 amino acids. This CDR3 reads CASSPLQGSSNQPQHF. The CDR3 nucleotides read TGTGCCAGTAGTCCTCTACAGGGCTCGAGCAATCAGCCCCAGCATTTT.

This chain connects TRBV15 to TRBJ2-3; 9 bases are a match to TRBD1. In germline, CDR1 is LNHNV, CDR2 YYDKDF (reference sequence). With 4 bases clipped from V and 2 bases from J, the junction kept 10 bases outside the gene matches. CDR3 length: 17 amino acids. The CDR3 loop reads CATSTLLTGGDTDTQYF. The CDR3 DNA reads as TGTGCCACCAGCACCTTACTGACAGGGGGGGACACAGATACGCAGTATTTT.

This clone turned up a few times. The V gene is TRBV9, the J gene TRBJ1-4, with 8 bases that match TRBD1. Unmatched junction bases numbered 3, after V lost 4 bases and J lost 1 base. This CDR3 is built from 15 residues. Germline loops: CDR1 SGDLS, CDR2 YYNGEE. The CDR3 DNA reads as TGTGCCAGCAGCCCTGGGACAGGAACTAATGAAAAACTGTTTTTT. This translates into CASSPGTGTNEKLFF.

This clone was seen just once. This chain joins TRBV5-1 and TRBJ1-1; 7 bases map to TRBD1. The CDR3 spans 16 residues. CDR1 and CDR2 (germline): SGHRS, YFSETQ. V dropped 3 bases and J dropped 3; count of bases not matched to a gene: 11. The CDR3 region has the DNA TGCGCCAGCAGCTCGGGACAGAGGGACGGGTACACTGAAGCTTTCTTT. Its translation: CASSSGQRDGYTEAFF.

This clone was seen a few times. The chain has TRBV19 and TRBJ1-1; TRBD1 matches 7 bases. In germline, CDR1 is LNHDA, CDR2 SQIVND (reference sequence). This CDR3 contains 14 residues. The junction had 13 bases not matched to a gene; V was cut back by 9 bases and J by 6 bases. CDR3 sequence: CASARNRDRPEAFF. The CDR3 DNA follows: TGTGCCAGCGCGAGAAACCGGGACAGACCTGAAGCTTTCTTT. Complete variable domain (other parts from reference TRBV19 and TRBJ1-1): DGGITQSPKYLFRKEGQNVTLSCEQNLNHDAMYWYRQDPGQGLRLIYYSQIVNDFQKGDIAEGYSVSREKKESFPLTVTSAQKNPTAFYLCASARNRDRPEAFFGQGTRLTVV.